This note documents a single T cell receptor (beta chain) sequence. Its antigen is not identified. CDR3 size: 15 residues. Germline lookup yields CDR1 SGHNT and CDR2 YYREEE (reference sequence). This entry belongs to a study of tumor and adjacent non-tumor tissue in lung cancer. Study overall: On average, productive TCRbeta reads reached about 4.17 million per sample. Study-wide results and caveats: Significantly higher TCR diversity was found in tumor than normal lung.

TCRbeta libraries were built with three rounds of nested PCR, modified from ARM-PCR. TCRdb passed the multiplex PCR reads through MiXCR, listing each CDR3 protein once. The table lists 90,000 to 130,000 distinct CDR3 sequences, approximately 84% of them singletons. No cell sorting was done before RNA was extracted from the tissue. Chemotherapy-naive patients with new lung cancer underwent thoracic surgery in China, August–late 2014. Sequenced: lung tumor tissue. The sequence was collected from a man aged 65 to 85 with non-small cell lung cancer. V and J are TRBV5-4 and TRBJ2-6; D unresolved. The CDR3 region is CANSLRSSGANVLTF. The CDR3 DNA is TGTGCTAACAGCTTGCGCAGCTCTGGGGCCAACGTCCTGACTTTC. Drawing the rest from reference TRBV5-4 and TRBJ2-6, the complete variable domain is ETGVTQSPTHLIKTRGQQVTLRCSSQSGHNTVSWYQQALGQGPQFIFQYYREEENGRGNFPPRFSGLQFPNYSSELNVNALELDDSALYLCANSLRSSGANVLTFGAGSRLTVL.